A selection of T cell receptor beta chains follows, all from one sample in a study of control samples from healthy donors and cancer patients. Method: immunoSEQ multiplex PCR; TCRdb's copy keeps in-frame clones and lacks some. Of 70,000 to 75,000 clones listed, roughly 87% are singletons. The specimen was blood. The source is a woman in her forties or fifties in good health. The CDR3 runs from the conserved cysteine through the conserved F or W. The D gene is left open where the match is weak. Only some rows state a clone size, as once, few, many or a class for expanded clones.

few	TRBV7-3	15	TRBJ2-2	TRBD2	TGTGCCAGCAGCTCTAGCGGGAGTTTCACCGGGGAGCTGTTTTTT	CASSSSGSFTGELFF
-	TRBV19	15	TRBJ2-2	TRBD1	TGTGCCAGTAGATTTGGGACAGGGAACACCGGGGAGCTGTTTTTT	CASRFGTGNTGELFF
once	TRBV11-2	15	TRBJ2-7	TRBD2	TGTGCCAGCAGCTTAGTCGGGAGGGGGTCTGGGGAGCAGTACTTC	CASSLVGRGSGEQYF
few	TRBV2	15	TRBJ1-2	-	TGTGCCAGCAGGGACGGGACACTGACTAACTATGGCTACACCTTC	CASRDGTLTNYGYTF
-	TRBV28	13	TRBJ1-5	-	TGTGCCAGCAGTTGGAATAGCAATCAGCCCCAGCATTTT	CASSWNSNQPQHF
-	TRBV5-4	13	TRBJ2-5	-	TGTGCCAGCAGCTTGGAAGGGGCCGGGACCCAGTACTTC	CASSLEGAGTQYF
once	TRBV6-6	15	TRBJ1-1	TRBD1	TGTGCCAGCAGTTACTCGGGACAGGGGGCGGCTGAAGCTTTCTTT	CASSYSGQGAAEAFF
-	TRBV7-2	14	TRBJ2-5	-	TGTGCCAGCAGCTTAAGCCGGTCCCAAGAGACCCAGTACTTC	CASSLSRSQETQYF
-	TRBV12-3/TRBV12-4	12	TRBJ1-4	-	TGTGCCAGCAGTCGGTATAATGAAAAACTGTTTTTT	CASSRYNEKLFF
-	TRBV24-1	17	TRBJ2-2	TRBD2	TGTGCCACCAGTGATTTGTCGGGACTAGACAACACCGGGGAGCTGTTTTTT	CATSDLSGLDNTGELFF
-	TRBV6-5	14	TRBJ1-3	-	TGTGCCAGCAGACGGGACGACTCTGGAAACACCATATATTTT	CASRRDDSGNTIYF
-	TRBV7-9	16	TRBJ2-1	TRBD2	TGTGCCAGCAGCCTTTTAGCGGGAGTCTCCTACAATGAGCAGTTCTTC	CASSLLAGVSYNEQFF
-	TRBV5-6	14	TRBJ2-7	-	TGTGCCAGCACCCGTAGGGGGGTTAACTACGAGCAGTACTTC	CASTRRGVNYEQYF
once	TRBV13	16	TRBJ1-3	-	TGTGCCAGCAGCTTTGTCAGGGGAAGTTATGGAAACACCATATATTTT	CASSFVRGSYGNTIYF
few	TRBV30	13	TRBJ2-7	TRBD1	TGTGCCTTGACAGGGGGTCAAACCTACGAGCAGTACTTC	CALTGGQTYEQYF
-	TRBV5-1	15	TRBJ1-1	-	TGCGCCAGCAGCTTGGCCCCGAGGGTGGACACTGAAGCTTTCTTT	CASSLAPRVDTEAFF
once	TRBV27	11	TRBJ1-1	-	TGTGCCAGCTGGGCAGGGACCCAAGCTTTCTTT	CASWAGTQAFF
-	TRBV9	15	TRBJ1-6	-	TGTGCCAGCAGCCCCGGGACGGCATATAATTCACCCCTCCACTTT	CASSPGTAYNSPLHF
-	TRBV19	13	TRBJ1-2	-	TGTGCCAGTAGTATGGAGGGATACTATGGCTACACCTTC	CASSMEGYYGYTF
-	TRBV19	17	TRBJ2-6	-	TGTGCCAGTAGTATGGGTAGTCAGTCGCCTCGGGCCAACGTCCTGACTTTC	CASSMGSQSPRANVLTF
-	TRBV28	15	TRBJ2-3	-	TGTGCCAGCAGCACGGGATTCTGGAGCACAGATACGCAGTATTTT	CASSTGFWSTDTQYF
-	TRBV27	13	TRBJ1-4	-	TGTGCCAGCAGACGCGGAGGGCGTGAAAAACTGTTTTTT	CASRRGGREKLFF
-	TRBV7-9	15	TRBJ1-2	-	TGTGCCAGCAGCTTGCGGCAGGAGAAGAACTATGGCTACACCTTC	CASSLRQEKNYGYTF
-	TRBV30	13	TRBJ1-2	-	TGTGCCTGGGACCCTCGTCCCACCTATGGCTACACCTTC	CAWDPRPTYGYTF
-	TRBV28	19	TRBJ2-4	-	TGTGCCAGCAGTTTTATCGTCGGCCACTTAAATTTAGCCAAAAACATTCAGTACTTC	CASSFIVGHLNLAKNIQYF
-	TRBV28	17	TRBJ2-4	-	TGTGCCAGCAGTTTTCGGCCTATACCTGTAGCCAAAAACATTCAGTACTTC	CASSFRPIPVAKNIQYF
few	TRBV6-2/TRBV6-3	12	TRBJ2-2	-	TGTGCCAGCAGCCCTAACACCGGGGAGCTGTTTTTT	CASSPNTGELFF
-	TRBV6-1	14	TRBJ2-7	TRBD2	TGTGCCAGCAGTGAGCGGGAGGCGCCCTACGAGCAGTACTTC	CASSEREAPYEQYF
-	TRBV19	11	TRBJ1-1	-	TGTGCCAGTAGTTCGCTCAATAATGCTTTCTTT	CASSSLNNAFF
-	TRBV4-2	14	TRBJ1-2	-	TGTGCCAGCAGCCAAGACCAGGGGTCCTATGGCTACACCTTC	CASSQDQGSYGYTF
few	TRBV28	13	TRBJ1-5	-	TGTGCCAGCACCGGGGCTAGCAATCAGCCCCAGCATTTT	CASTGASNQPQHF
-	TRBV11-3	13	TRBJ2-7	-	TGTGCCAGCAGCTCGACCCTGGACTACGAGCAGTACTTC	CASSSTLDYEQYF
-	TRBV6-4	14	TRBJ2-2	TRBD1	TGTGCCAGCAGTGAACAGGGGAGCACCGGGGAGCTGTTTTTT	CASSEQGSTGELFF
-	TRBV28	16	TRBJ1-5	-	TGTGCCAGCAGTCCCTCCAGGACAGCGTCCAATCAGCCCCAGCATTTT	CASSPSRTASNQPQHF
-	TRBV2	13	TRBJ2-3	-	TGTGCCAGCACCCGGGAAGGGGGGTTGACGCAGTATTTT	CASTREGGLTQYF
-	TRBV18	14	TRBJ1-1	-	TGTGCCAGCTCACCAAGACAGGAGAACACTGAAGCTTTCTTT	CASSPRQENTEAFF
few	TRBV15	15	TRBJ1-5	-	TGTGCCACCAGCAGAGATAGGGTCTGGGGGCAGCCCCAGCATTTT	CATSRDRVWGQPQHF
-	TRBV5-1	14	TRBJ2-7	-	TGCGCCAGCAGCGCGACGGGGGCTGCCCACGAGCAGTACTTC	CASSATGAAHEQYF
-	TRBV28	15	TRBJ1-2	TRBD1	TGTGCCAGCAGATCGACAGGGTACCCCAACTATGGCTACACCTTC	CASRSTGYPNYGYTF
-	TRBV27	17	TRBJ2-1	-	TGTGCCAGCAGTTTATATCTACCCTCGGTAGAATACAATGAGCAGTTCTTC	CASSLYLPSVEYNEQFF
once	TRBV28	14	TRBJ2-2	-	TGTGCCAGCAGTTTGAGTCAGATTACCGGGGAGCTGTTTTTT	CASSLSQITGELFF
few	TRBV14	17	TRBJ2-2	-	TGTGCCAGCAGCCAAGAGCTGGTGGGTTTGGGCACCGGGGAGCTGTTTTTT	CASSQELVGLGTGELFF
-	TRBV6-5	15	TRBJ2-3	-	TGTGCCAGCGGCCTTGGGGGGCGTCGCACAGATACGCAGTATTTT	CASGLGGRRTDTQYF
-	TRBV7-9	15	TRBJ2-3	-	TGTGCCAGCAGCATAGACAGGTTTCCCACAGATACGCAGTATTTT	CASSIDRFPTDTQYF
-	TRBV21-1	20	TRBJ2-1	-	TGTGCCAGCAGCAACGAGGGACTAGCGGCAATCCAGAGCTCCTACAATGAGCAGTTCTTC	CASSNEGLAAIQSSYNEQFF
-	TRBV6-1	15	TRBJ2-7	-	TGTGCCAGCAGTGAAGACCGTACAGGGTCCTACGAGCAGTACTTC	CASSEDRTGSYEQYF
few	TRBV5-1	15	TRBJ2-7	-	TGCGCCAGCAGCCCGAGAAGGGACGGCTCCTACGAGCAGTACTTC	CASSPRRDGSYEQYF
-	TRBV18	13	TRBJ1-1	-	TGTGCCAGCTCAGCCGAGGGGGACACTGAAGCTTTCTTT	CASSAEGDTEAFF
-	TRBV9	16	TRBJ2-7	TRBD2	TGTGCCAGCAGCGTAGGCCCCTATAGCGGGAGCTACGAGCAGTACTTC	CASSVGPYSGSYEQYF
-	TRBV5-5	17	TRBJ2-1	TRBD2	TGTGCCAGCAGCTTGTTGGCTGGACTAGCGGATGACAATGAGCAGTTCTTC	CASSLLAGLADDNEQFF
-	TRBV5-4	13	TRBJ2-7	TRBD1	TGTGCCAGCACGGGACAGGGTGCCTACGAGCAGTACTTC	CASTGQGAYEQYF
-	TRBV4-2	14	TRBJ2-3	TRBD1	TGTGCCAGCAGCCATGACAGGGGAACAGATACGCAGTATTTT	CASSHDRGTDTQYF
few	TRBV9	18	TRBJ2-3	-	TGTGCCAGCAGCGTAGACCAGTCGGCCGTGGTGGTCCCAGATACGCAGTATTTT	CASSVDQSAVVVPDTQYF
-	TRBV3-1/TRBV3-2	14	TRBJ2-7	-	TGTGCCAGCAGCCCCCGGGGTACGTCGTACGAGCAGTACTTC	CASSPRGTSYEQYF
-	TRBV27	13	TRBJ1-2	-	TGTGCCAGCAGTGACAGGCCGAACTATGGCTACACCTTC	CASSDRPNYGYTF
-	TRBV28	14	TRBJ1-5	-	TGTGCCAGCAGTTTCGGGAGGGCCGGTCAGCCCCAGCATTTT	CASSFGRAGQPQHF
-	TRBV5-5	13	TRBJ2-3	-	TGTGCCAGCAGCGCCTTGGGGGCAGATACGCAGTATTTT	CASSALGADTQYF
-	TRBV2	14	TRBJ2-1	TRBD2	TGTGCCAGCAGTGAACTAGCGGGAGGACGGGAGCAGTTCTTC	CASSELAGGREQFF